Below, one T cell receptor (beta chain) is given with its context. Its antigen is still unknown. The sample originates from a study of CD8+CD57+ T cells in acquired aplastic anemia. The TCR beta profiling, which covered VDJ combination and CDR3 sequence, was carried out using genomic DNA as the template. TCRdb used MiXCR to reprocess the reads, holding one entry per CDR3 protein. The sample consists of 150,000 to 200,000 distinct CDR3 sequences, around three fifths of them appearing once. Findings and limits, study-wide: Patients had twenty-nine CD8+ CDR3 sequences in common with controls (the shared set).

Material: sorted CD4+, CD8+, or CD8+CD57+ T cells (not recorded which) from PBMCs. This receptor was obtained from a human donor with severe aplastic anemia or a healthy control (not recorded which).

The chain's CDR3 is CASSSTTGDGNQPQHF. As DNA, the CDR3 is TGTGCCAGCAGCTCGACGACAGGGGACGGCAATCAGCCCCAGCATTTT. The chain joins TRBV7-9 to TRBJ1-5, with 8 bases lining up with TRBD1. Germline CDR1 SEHNR, CDR2 FQNEAQ (reference sequence). The CDR3 loop spans 16 amino acids. The ends lost 4 bases at V and 2 bases at J; junction bases unmatched: 7.